This T cell receptor beta chain was recorded in a study of cytomegalovirus exposure and HLA in healthy donors. The PCR used 60 Vbeta and 13 Jbeta primers. Libraries were prepared by immunoSEQ multiplex PCR; TCRdb keeps only in-frame clonotypes and omits some of them. Here the sample spans over 60,000 clones, 70% to 75% being singletons. A single count supports this clone. What it binds is not known. Study-wide results and limits: The presence/absence work took it that sequencing depth was about the same across donors. In a later analysis, an Asian-associated ancestry cluster reportedly showed fewer N-insertions than the approximately 640-donor mean. Most TCR beta V segments were productive about 87% or about 30% of the time in an earlier analysis.

Germline values: CDR1 SNHLY, CDR2 FYNNEI. CDR3 length: 15 residues. J lost 4 bases, V lost 6 bases, and 7 bases had no gene match. This sequence joins TRBV2 and TRBJ2-2; 8 bases match TRBD1. The sequenced material came from PBMCs. The receptor's source is a woman in her twenties or thirties in good health and CMV-seronegative. The CDR3 nucleotides are TGTGCCAGCAGGGTACTGACAGGGGCCACCGGGGAGCTGTTTTTT. This translates into CASRVLTGATGELFF.